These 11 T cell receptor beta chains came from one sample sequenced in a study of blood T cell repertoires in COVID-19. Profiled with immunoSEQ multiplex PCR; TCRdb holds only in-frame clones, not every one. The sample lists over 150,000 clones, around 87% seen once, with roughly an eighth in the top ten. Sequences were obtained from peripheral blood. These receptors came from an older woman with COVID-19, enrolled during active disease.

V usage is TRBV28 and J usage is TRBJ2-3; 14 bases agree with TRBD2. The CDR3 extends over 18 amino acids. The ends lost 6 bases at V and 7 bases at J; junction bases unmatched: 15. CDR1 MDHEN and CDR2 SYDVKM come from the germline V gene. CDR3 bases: TGTGCCAGCAGCCCTGGCCCCGGACTAGCGGGAGGATGGAATACGCAGTATTTT. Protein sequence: CASSPGPGLAGGWNTQYF.

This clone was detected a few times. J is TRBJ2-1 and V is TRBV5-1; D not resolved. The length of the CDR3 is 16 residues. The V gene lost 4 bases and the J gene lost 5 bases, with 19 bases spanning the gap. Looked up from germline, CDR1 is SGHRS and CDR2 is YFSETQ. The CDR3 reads CASSVYLTVANNEQFF. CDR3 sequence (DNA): TGCGCCAGCAGCGTTTACCTCACGGTAGCAAACAATGAGCAGTTCTTC. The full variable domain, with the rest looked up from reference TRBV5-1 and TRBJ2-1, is KAGVTQTPRYLIKTRGQQVTLSCSPISGHRSVSWYQQTPGQGLQFLFEYFSETQRNKGNFPGRFSGRQFSNSRSEMNVSTLELGDSALYLCASSVYLTVANNEQFFGPGTRLTVL.

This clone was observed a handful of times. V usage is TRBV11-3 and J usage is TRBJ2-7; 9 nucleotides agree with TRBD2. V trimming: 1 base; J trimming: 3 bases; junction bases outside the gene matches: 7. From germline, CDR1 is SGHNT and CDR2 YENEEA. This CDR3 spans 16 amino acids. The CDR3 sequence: CASSLVRASGDYEQYF. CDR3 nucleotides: TGTGCCAGCAGCTTAGTACGGGCTAGCGGGGACTACGAGCAGTACTTC.

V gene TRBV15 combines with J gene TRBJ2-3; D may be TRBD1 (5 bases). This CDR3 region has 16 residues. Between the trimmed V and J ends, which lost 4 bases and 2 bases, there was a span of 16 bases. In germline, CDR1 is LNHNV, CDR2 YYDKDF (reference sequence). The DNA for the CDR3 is TGTGCCACCAGCACCTGGGGCGGTGTTGACACAGATACGCAGTATTTT. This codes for CATSTWGGVDTDTQYF.

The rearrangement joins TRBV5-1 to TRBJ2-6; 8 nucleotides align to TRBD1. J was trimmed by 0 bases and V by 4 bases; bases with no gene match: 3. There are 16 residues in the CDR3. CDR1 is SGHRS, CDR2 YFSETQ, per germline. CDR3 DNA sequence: TGCGCCAGCAGCATAGACAGGGGCTCTGGGGCCAACGTCCTGACTTTC. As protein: CASSIDRGSGANVLTF.

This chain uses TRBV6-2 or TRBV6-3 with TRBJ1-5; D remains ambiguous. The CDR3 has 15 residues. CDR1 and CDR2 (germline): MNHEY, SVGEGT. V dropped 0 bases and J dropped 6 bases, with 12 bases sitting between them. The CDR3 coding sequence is TGTGCCAGCAGTTACTCGACCGAGGCCAGTCAGCCCCAGCATTTT. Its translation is CASSYSTEASQPQHF.

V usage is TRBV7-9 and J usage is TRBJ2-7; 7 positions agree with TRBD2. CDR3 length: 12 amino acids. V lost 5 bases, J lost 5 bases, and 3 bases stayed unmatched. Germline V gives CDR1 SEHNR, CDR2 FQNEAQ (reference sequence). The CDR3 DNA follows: TGTGCCAGCAGCAGAAGCGGGGACGAGCAGTACTTC. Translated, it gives CASSRSGDEQYF.

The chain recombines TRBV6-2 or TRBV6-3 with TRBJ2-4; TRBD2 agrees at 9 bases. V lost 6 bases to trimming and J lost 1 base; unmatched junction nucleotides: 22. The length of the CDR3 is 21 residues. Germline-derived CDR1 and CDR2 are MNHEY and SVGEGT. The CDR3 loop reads CASSSSGDRGGRVWAKNIQYF. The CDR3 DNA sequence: TGTGCCAGCAGCTCTAGCGGGGACAGAGGCGGTCGGGTATGGGCCAAAAACATTCAGTACTTC.

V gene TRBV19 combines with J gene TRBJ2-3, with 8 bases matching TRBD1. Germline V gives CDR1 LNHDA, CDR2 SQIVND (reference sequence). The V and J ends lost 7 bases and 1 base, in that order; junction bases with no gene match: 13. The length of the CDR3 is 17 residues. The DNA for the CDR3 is TGTGCCAGTACCTTAAACGGACAGGGCCATCGCACAGATACGCAGTATTTT. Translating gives CASTLNGQGHRTDTQYF.

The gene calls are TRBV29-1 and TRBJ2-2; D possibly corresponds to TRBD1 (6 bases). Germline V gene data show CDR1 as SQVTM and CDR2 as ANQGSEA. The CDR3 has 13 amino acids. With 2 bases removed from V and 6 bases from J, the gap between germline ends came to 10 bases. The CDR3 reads CSVEPQGSGELFF. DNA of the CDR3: TGCAGCGTTGAACCCCAGGGGTCCGGGGAGCTGTTTTTT.

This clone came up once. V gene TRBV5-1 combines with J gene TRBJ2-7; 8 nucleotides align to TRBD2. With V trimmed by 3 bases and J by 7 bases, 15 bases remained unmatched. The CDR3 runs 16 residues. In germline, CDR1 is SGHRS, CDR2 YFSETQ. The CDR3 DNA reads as TGCGCCAGCAGCTGGGGTGGCGCGGGAGGCCATGGAGAGCAGTACTTC. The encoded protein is CASSWGGAGGHGEQYF.